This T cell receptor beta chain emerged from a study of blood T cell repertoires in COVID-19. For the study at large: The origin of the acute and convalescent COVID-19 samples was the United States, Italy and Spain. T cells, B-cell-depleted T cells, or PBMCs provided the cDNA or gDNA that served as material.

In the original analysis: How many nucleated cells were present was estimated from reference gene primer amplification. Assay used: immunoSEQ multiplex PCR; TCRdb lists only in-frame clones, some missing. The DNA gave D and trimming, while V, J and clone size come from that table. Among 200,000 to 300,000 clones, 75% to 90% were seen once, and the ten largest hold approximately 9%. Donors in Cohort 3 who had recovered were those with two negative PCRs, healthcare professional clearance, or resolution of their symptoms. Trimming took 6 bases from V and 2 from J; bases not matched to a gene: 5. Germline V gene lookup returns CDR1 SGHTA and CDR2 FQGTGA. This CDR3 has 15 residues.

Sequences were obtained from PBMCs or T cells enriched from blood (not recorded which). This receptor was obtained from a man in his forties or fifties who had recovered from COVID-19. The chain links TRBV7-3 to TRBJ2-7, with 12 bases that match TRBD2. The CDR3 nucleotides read TGTGCCAGCAGTCTAGCGGGAGGGCACACCTACGAGCAGTACTTC. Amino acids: CASSLAGGHTYEQYF. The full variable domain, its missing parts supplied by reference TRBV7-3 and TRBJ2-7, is GAGVSQTPSNKVTEKGKYVELRCDPISGHTALYWYRQSLGQGPEFLIYFQGTGAADDSGLPNDRFFAVRPEGSVSTLKIQRTERGDSAVYLCASSLAGGHTYEQYFGPGTRLTVT.